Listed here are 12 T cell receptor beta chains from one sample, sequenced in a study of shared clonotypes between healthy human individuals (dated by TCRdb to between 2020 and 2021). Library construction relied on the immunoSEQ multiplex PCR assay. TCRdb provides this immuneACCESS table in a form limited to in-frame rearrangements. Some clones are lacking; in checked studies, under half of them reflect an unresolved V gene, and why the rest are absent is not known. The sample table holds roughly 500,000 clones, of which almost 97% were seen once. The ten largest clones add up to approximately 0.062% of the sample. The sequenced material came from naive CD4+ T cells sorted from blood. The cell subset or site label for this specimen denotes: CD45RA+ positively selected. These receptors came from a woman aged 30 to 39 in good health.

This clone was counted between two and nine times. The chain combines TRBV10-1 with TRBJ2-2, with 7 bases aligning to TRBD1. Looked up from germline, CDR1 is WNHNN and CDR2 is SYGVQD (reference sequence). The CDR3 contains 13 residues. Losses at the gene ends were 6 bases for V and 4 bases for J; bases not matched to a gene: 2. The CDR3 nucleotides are TGCGCCAGCAGAGACAGGGCCACCGGGGAGCTGTTTTTT. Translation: CASRDRATGELFF.

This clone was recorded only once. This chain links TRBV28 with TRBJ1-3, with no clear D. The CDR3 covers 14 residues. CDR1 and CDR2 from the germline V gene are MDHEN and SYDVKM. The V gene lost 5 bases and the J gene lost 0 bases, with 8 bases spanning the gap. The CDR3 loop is CASSPHGSGNTIYF. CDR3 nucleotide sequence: TGTGCCAGCAGTCCTCATGGCTCTGGAAACACCATATATTTT.

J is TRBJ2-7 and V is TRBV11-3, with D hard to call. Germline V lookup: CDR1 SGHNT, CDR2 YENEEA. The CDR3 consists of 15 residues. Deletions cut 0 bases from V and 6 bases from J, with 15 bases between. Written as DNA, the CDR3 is TGTGCCAGCAGCTTAGAACCGAGTTTTAGGTTCGAGCAGTACTTC. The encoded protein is CASSLEPSFRFEQYF.

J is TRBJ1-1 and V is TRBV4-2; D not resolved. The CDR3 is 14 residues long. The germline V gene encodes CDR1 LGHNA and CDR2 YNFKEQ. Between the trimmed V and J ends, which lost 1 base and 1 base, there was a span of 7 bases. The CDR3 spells CASSQVAENTEAFF. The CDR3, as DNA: TGTGCCAGCAGCCAAGTGGCGGAGAACACTGAAGCTTTCTTT.

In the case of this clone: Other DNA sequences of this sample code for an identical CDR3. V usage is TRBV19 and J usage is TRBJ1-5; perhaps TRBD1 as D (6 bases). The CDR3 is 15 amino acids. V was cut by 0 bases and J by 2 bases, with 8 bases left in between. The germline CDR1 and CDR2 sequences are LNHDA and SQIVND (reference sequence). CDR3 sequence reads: CASSIDRGGNQPQHF. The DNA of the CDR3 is TGTGCCAGTAGTATAGACAGGGGAGGCAATCAGCCCCAGCATTTT. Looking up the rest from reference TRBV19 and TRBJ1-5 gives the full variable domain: DGGITQSPKYLFRKEGQNVTLSCEQNLNHDAMYWYRQDPGQGLRLIYYSQIVNDFQKGDIAEGYSVSREKKESFPLTVTSAQKNPTAFYLCASSIDRGGNQPQHFGDGTRLSIL.

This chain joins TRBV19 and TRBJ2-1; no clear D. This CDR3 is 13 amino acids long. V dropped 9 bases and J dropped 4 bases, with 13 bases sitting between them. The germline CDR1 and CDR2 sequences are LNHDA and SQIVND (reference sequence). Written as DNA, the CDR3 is TGTGCCAGCGGCCCTAATGCTTACAATGAGCAGTTCTTC. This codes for CASGPNAYNEQFF.

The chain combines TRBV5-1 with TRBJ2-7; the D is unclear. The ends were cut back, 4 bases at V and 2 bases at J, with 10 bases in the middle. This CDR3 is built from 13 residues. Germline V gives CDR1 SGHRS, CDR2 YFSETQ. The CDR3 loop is CASSDGEAYEQYF. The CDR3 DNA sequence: TGCGCCAGCAGCGATGGAGAAGCCTACGAGCAGTACTTC.

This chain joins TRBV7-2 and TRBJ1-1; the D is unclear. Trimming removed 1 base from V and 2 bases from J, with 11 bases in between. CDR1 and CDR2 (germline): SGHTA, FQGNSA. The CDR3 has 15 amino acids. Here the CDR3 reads CASSLVGSGNTEAFF. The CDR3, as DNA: TGTGCCAGCAGCTTAGTAGGATCGGGTAACACTGAAGCTTTCTTT.

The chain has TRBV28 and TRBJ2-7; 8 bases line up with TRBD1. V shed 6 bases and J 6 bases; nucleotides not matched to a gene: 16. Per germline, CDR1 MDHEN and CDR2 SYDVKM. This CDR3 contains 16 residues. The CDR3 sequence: CASSPVRSGQGGEQYF. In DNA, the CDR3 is TGTGCCAGCAGCCCAGTTCGGTCCGGACAGGGCGGCGAGCAGTACTTC.

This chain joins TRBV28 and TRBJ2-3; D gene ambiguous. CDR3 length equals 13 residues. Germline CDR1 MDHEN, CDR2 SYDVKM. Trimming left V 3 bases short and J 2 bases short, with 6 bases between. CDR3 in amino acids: CASSLATTDTQYF. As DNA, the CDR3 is TGTGCCAGCAGTTTGGCTACCACAGATACGCAGTATTTT.

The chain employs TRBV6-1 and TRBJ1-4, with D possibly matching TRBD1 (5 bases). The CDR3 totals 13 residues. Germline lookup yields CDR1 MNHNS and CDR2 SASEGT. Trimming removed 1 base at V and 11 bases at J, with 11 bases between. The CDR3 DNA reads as TGTGCCAGCAGTGAAGTTTCCGGGGGGAAACTGTTTTTT. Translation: CASSEVSGGKLFF.

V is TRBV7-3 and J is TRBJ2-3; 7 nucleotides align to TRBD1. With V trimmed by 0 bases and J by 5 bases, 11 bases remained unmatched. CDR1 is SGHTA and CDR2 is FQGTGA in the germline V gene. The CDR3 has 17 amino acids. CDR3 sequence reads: CASSLTGTVQSLDTQYF. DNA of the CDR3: TGTGCCAGCAGCTTAACCGGGACAGTCCAAAGCTTAGATACGCAGTATTTT.